This T cell receptor (beta chain) comes out of a study of monozygotic twins with inflammatory bowel disease. The germline CDR1 and CDR2 sequences are SGHNT and YENEEA. The CDR3 extends over 20 amino acids. TCRdb reanalyzed the 5' RACE reads, giving one entry per CDR3 protein sequence and no DNA. The sample has roughly 100,000 distinct CDR3 sequences. The chain is built from TRBV11-3 and TRBJ2-7; TCRdb's D call of TRBD2 is untestable without DNA. Sequencing used blood. The receptor comes from a human donor with ulcerative colitis or Crohn's disease, or a healthy co-twin of an affected twin (not recorded which). CDR3 protein: CASSLKVEPRTSGGRNEQYF.